These 27 T cell receptor beta chains were all obtained from the same sample, sequenced in a study of CD8 T cells in Susac syndrome. Reverse transcription of 0.5 to 1 ug RNA was performed with random hexamers. TCRdb independently ran MiXCR on the immunoSEQ multiplex PCR reads; one entry per CDR3 protein. The table has roughly 200,000 distinct CDR3 sequences, 95% seen once; the top ten hold approximately 0.081%. Sequencing used CD4+ T cells from PBMCs. The receptors were sampled from a human donor with multiple sclerosis.

This clonotype was seen just once. The V and J genes are TRBV12-3 or TRBV12-4 and TRBJ1-5; D possibly corresponds to TRBD1 (5 bases). The CDR3 covers 15 residues. Trimming took 3 bases from V and 3 from J, leaving 12 bases between them. The CDR3 DNA sequence: TGTGCCAGCAGTTTTACTTGGGGCACCAATCAGCCCCAGCATTTT. This sequence encodes CASSFTWGTNQPQHF.

The chain employs TRBV29-1 and TRBJ1-1; the D gene is possibly TRBD1 (6 bases). V lost 6 bases and J lost 4, with 21 bases in between. Germline loops: CDR1 SQVTM, CDR2 ANQGSEA. This CDR3 is 15 amino acids long. In DNA form, the CDR3 reads TGCAGCGTGGACCACTACGGGACATCGGGCACTGAAGCTTTCTTT. It encodes CSVDHYGTSGTEAFF. Full variable domain (missing parts from reference TRBV29-1 and TRBJ1-1): SAVISQKPSRDICQRGTSLTIQCQVDSQVTMMFWYRQQPGQSLTLIATANQGSEATYESGFVIDKFPISRPNLTFSTLTVSNMSPEDSSIYLCSVDHYGTSGTEAFFGQGTRLTVV.

V is TRBV15 and J is TRBJ1-6; unclear D gene. Trimming stripped 1 base from V and 14 bases from J, with 12 bases between. Germline CDR1 LNHNV, CDR2 YYDKDF (reference sequence). This CDR3 is built from 13 residues. This chain's CDR3 is CATSRGREFTLHF. CDR3 in DNA: TGTGCCACCAGCAGAGGGAGGGAATTCACCCTCCACTTT.

V gene TRBV5-1 combines with J gene TRBJ2-6; D may be TRBD2 (5 bases). The CDR3 extends over 14 amino acids. V lost 5 bases to trimming and J lost 0 bases, with 6 bases between them. The V gene's germline CDR1 is SGHRS and CDR2 YFSETQ. The CDR3 nucleotides read TGCGCCAGCAGTGGGAGCTCTGGGGCCAACGTCCTGACTTTC. It encodes CASSGSSGANVLTF.

This rearrangement joins TRBV29-1 to TRBJ2-7; D possibly corresponds to TRBD1 (6 bases). Germline V CDR1 and CDR2: SQVTM, ANQGSEA. Trimming took off 4 bases at V and 2 bases at J, with 12 bases between the two ends. The CDR3 totals 13 residues. Written as DNA, the CDR3 is TGCAGCGTTGGAGGACAGAGCACCTACGAGCAGTACGTC. Encoded protein: CSVGGQSTYEQYV.

This rearrangement joins TRBV7-8 to TRBJ2-6, with D hard to call. This CDR3 is built from 14 residues. V shed 7 bases and J shed 0 bases, with 7 bases lying between them. Per the germline V gene, CDR1 is SGHVS and CDR2 is FQNEAQ. The CDR3 sequence is CASTIYSGANVLTF. CDR3 sequence (DNA): TGTGCCAGCACCATTTACTCTGGGGCCAACGTCCTGACTTTC.

CDR3 amino acids: CASSLGRASTDTQYF. CDR3 sequence (DNA): TGCGCCAGCAGCTTGGGACGGGCCAGCACAGATACGCAGTATTTT. The chain links TRBV5-1 to TRBJ2-3; unclear D gene. Deletions cut 0 bases from V and 0 bases from J, with 8 bases between. The CDR3 runs 15 residues. CDR1 is SGHRS, CDR2 YFSETQ, per germline.

Only one count was recorded for this clonotype. This chain uses TRBV9 with TRBJ2-3, with TRBD2 as a possible D gene (5 bases). Germline lookup yields CDR1 SGDLS and CDR2 YYNGEE. The CDR3 runs 15 residues. V was cut by 0 bases and J by 3 bases, with 11 bases left in between. CDR3 sequence (DNA): TGTGCCAGCAGCGTAGACCATGGGGAGACAGATACGCAGTATTTT. It encodes CASSVDHGETDTQYF.

The V and J genes are TRBV9 and TRBJ2-5, with 14 positions matching TRBD2. The CDR3 extends over 16 amino acids. Losses at the gene ends were 4 bases for V and 5 bases for J; bases not matched to a gene: 7. CDR1 and CDR2 (germline): SGDLS, YYNGEE. Here the CDR3 reads CASSLWTSGGTETQYF. The CDR3 nucleotides are TGTGCCAGCAGCCTTTGGACTAGCGGGGGGACGGAGACCCAGTACTTC.

The chain is built from TRBV5-4 and TRBJ2-5, with D perhaps matching TRBD2 (6 bases). Germline assignment: CDR1 SGHNT and CDR2 YYREEE (reference sequence). The CDR3 is made up of 15 amino acids. Deletions cut 0 bases from V and 3 bases from J, with 12 bases between. The chain's CDR3 is CASSLAAGSKETQYF. CDR3 DNA sequence: TGTGCCAGCAGCTTGGCAGCGGGCTCGAAAGAGACCCAGTACTTC.

In DNA, the CDR3 is TGCAGTGCTAGGAACAGCCTCACTGAAGCTTTCTTT. Translated, it gives CSARNSLTEAFF. The J gene is TRBJ1-1, the V gene TRBV20-1; no firm D call. With 3 bases removed from V and 4 bases from J, the gap between germline ends came to 9 bases. The germline V gene has CDR1 DFQATT and CDR2 SNEGSKA (reference sequence). The CDR3 extends over 12 amino acids.

The chain recombines TRBV23-1 with TRBJ2-3; TRBD2 matches at 11 bases. TRBV23-1 falls under the ORF class, with uncertain function. Unmatched junction bases numbered 9, after V lost 0 bases and J lost 1 base. This CDR3 has 19 amino acids. CDR3 protein: CASSQSQLAGAGGTDTQYF. In DNA, the CDR3 is TGCGCCAGCAGTCAATCCCAACTAGCGGGGGCCGGTGGCACAGATACGCAGTATTTT.

The V call is TRBV27, the J call TRBJ2-6; D might be TRBD1 (5 bases). The germline CDR1 and CDR2 sequences are MNHEY and SMNVEV (reference sequence). V lost 3 bases and J lost 0, with 12 bases in between. CDR3 size: 17 residues. CDR3 loop: CASSFGQGYSGANVLTF. The CDR3 nucleotides are TGTGCCAGCAGTTTTGGTCAGGGATACTCTGGGGCCAACGTCCTGACTTTC.

This clonotype was counted a few times. The chain combines TRBV20-1 with TRBJ2-7; 7 bases match TRBD1. The CDR3 is made up of 16 amino acids. The V gene end was trimmed by 6 bases and the J gene end by 0 bases; junction bases not matched to a gene: 14. Germline V gene lookup returns CDR1 DFQATT and CDR2 SNEGSKA (reference sequence). CDR3 residues: CSASSDRDSISYEQYF. DNA for the CDR3: TGCAGTGCGAGTTCAGACCGGGACAGTATCTCCTACGAGCAGTACTTC.

This chain links TRBV29-1 with TRBJ2-7; D not resolved. The CDR3 runs to 11 residues. CDR1 SQVTM and CDR2 ANQGSEA come from the germline V gene. V was cut by 7 bases and J by 2 bases, with 9 bases left in between. The CDR3 DNA follows: TGCAGCGCGTTTAGGGCCTACGAGCAGTACTTC. This sequence encodes CSAFRAYEQYF.

The chain has TRBV20-1 and TRBJ2-1; 7 bases are a match to TRBD2. After removal of 3 bases from V and 7 bases from J, the junction contained 6 bases not matched to a gene. The CDR3 has 13 amino acids. Germline CDR1 reads DFQATT; CDR2 reads SNEGSKA (reference sequence). CDR3 protein: CSASGRGRNEQFF. The CDR3 DNA sequence: TGCAGTGCTAGTGGGCGGGGGAGGAATGAGCAGTTCTTC.

The chain has TRBV12-3 or TRBV12-4 and TRBJ2-5, with D uncertain. The CDR3 loop spans 14 amino acids. V dropped 3 bases and J dropped 4 bases, with 12 bases sitting between them. CDR3 nucleotides: TGTGCCAGCAGTTTGGACCGGTGGGCAGAGACCCAGTACTTC. Its protein product is CASSLDRWAETQYF.

Only one count was recorded for this clonotype. The chain employs TRBV7-9 and TRBJ2-1; maybe TRBD1 (6 bases). The CDR3 totals 13 residues. The V gene's germline CDR1 is SEHNR and CDR2 FQNEAQ (reference sequence). V was cut by 7 bases and J by 9 bases, with 16 bases left in between. The CDR3 here is CASTLTGPGEQFF. CDR3 DNA: TGTGCCAGCACCTTGACAGGCCCCGGTGAGCAGTTCTTC.

The chain links TRBV20-1 to TRBJ2-7; no clear D gene. The length of the CDR3 is 11 residues. CDR1 and CDR2 from the germline V gene are DFQATT and SNEGSKA (reference sequence). Trimming cost V 6 bases and J 3 bases, with 9 bases left between them. The CDR3 here is CSAKGHYEQYF. CDR3 coding DNA: TGCAGTGCCAAAGGTCACTACGAGCAGTACTTC.

The CDR3 nucleotides are TGTGCCACCAGCAGAGGTGGGGGTAACACTGAAGCTTTCTTT. Translation gives CATSRGGGNTEAFF. The chain has TRBV15 and TRBJ1-1; a possible D gene is TRBD1 (5 bases). The CDR3 extends over 14 amino acids. With 1 base removed from V and 2 bases from J, the gap between germline ends came to 8 bases. CDR1 is LNHNV and CDR2 is YYDKDF in the germline V gene (reference sequence).

The V and J genes are TRBV16 and TRBJ1-1; TRBD1 might be the D (5 bases). V shed 4 bases and J shed 4 bases, with 13 bases lying between them. Germline-derived CDR1 and CDR2 are KGHSY and FQNENV. This CDR3 region has 14 residues. The CDR3: CASSPQGEGTEAFF. The CDR3 nucleotides read TGTGCCAGCAGCCCTCAGGGTGAAGGCACTGAAGCTTTCTTT.

V gene TRBV30 combines with J gene TRBJ2-1; the match to TRBD2 covers 8 bases. The ends lost 4 bases at V and 4 bases at J; junction bases unmatched: 6. The germline gives CDR1 GTSNPN, CDR2 SVGIG (reference sequence). This CDR3 has 14 residues. CDR3: CAWKAGGIYNEQFF. The CDR3 DNA reads as TGTGCCTGGAAGGCGGGGGGCATATACAATGAGCAGTTCTTC.

V usage is TRBV20-1 and J usage is TRBJ1-2; D remains unclear. Germline-derived CDR1 and CDR2 are DFQATT and SNEGSKA (reference sequence). The CDR3 totals 14 residues. Between the trimmed V and J ends, which lost 1 base and 5 bases, there was a span of 14 bases. The CDR3 here is CSARGLLSRYGYTF. CDR3 nucleotide sequence: TGCAGTGCTAGAGGGCTCCTTTCGAGGTATGGCTACACCTTC.

This rearrangement joins TRBV11-2 to TRBJ2-1; TRBD1 aligns across 8 bases. Per the germline V gene, CDR1 is SGHAT and CDR2 is FQNNGV. After removal of 3 bases from V and 6 bases from J, the junction contained 4 bases not matched to a gene. The CDR3 consists of 14 residues. CDR3 bases: TGTGCCAGCAGCTTGGACAGGGCATCCAATGAGCAGTTCTTC. This encodes CASSLDRASNEQFF.

The J gene is TRBJ1-2, the V gene TRBV20-1; D not resolved. CDR1 DFQATT and CDR2 SNEGSKA come from the germline V gene (reference sequence). Trimming shortened V by 5 bases and J by 6 bases, and 13 bases separated the two germline ends. CDR3 length: 12 amino acids. The CDR3 DNA reads as TGCAGTGCTGCTAGCGGGGTTGATGGCTACACCTTC. Its translation: CSAASGVDGYTF.

The chain combines TRBV29-1 with TRBJ2-2; D is possibly TRBD1 or TRBD2 (5 bases each). V lost 7 bases and J lost 3, with 12 bases in between. The CDR3 contains 13 residues. Germline V CDR1 and CDR2: SQVTM, ANQGSEA. The CDR3, as DNA: TGCAGCGGGTGGGGACGCTACACCGGGGAGCTGTTTTTT. Amino acid sequence: CSGWGRYTGELFF.

This chain links TRBV20-1 with TRBJ2-4; perhaps TRBD2 as D (5 bases). V lost 3 bases to trimming and J lost 6 bases, with 12 bases between them. CDR1 and CDR2 (germline): DFQATT, SNEGSKA (reference sequence). The CDR3 totals 13 residues. In DNA form, the CDR3 reads TGCAGTGCTAGGAAAGAGGGCAGAAACATTCAGTACTTC. It specifies CSARKEGRNIQYF.